This TCR beta chain was observed in a study of blood T cells in healthy people across ages. A word on this clonotype: This could be a read error, since a much larger clone is one nucleotide away.

Germline V gene data show CDR1 as SQVTM and CDR2 as ANQGSEA. This CDR3 has 13 residues. The authors ran a second PCR of about 6 to 12 cycles using a sample-barcoded 5' primer and a J-beta primer mix. TCRdb reanalysed the 5' RACE reads using MiXCR and keeps one entry per CDR3 protein. The data show roughly 1.5 million distinct CDR3 sequences, roughly 43% seen once. J is TRBJ2-7 and V is TRBV29-1; no reliable D call. The closer fit of TRBJ2-5 to the DNA end suggests the J call may be wrong. The sample consisted of blood. This TCR came from a woman aged 18 to 35 in good health. CDR3 sequence reads: CSVEKQIQGTQYF. The CDR3 DNA is TGCAGCGTTGAGAAACAGATACAAGGGACCCAGTACTTC.